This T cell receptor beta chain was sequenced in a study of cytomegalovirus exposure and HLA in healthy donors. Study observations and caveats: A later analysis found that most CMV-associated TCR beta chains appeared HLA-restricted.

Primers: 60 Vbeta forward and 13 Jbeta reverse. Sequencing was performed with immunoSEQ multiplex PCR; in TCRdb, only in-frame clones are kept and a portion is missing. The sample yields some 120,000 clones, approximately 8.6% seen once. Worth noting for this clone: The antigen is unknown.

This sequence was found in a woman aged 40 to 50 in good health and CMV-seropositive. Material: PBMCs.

The chain's CDR3 is CASSIYGGGTDTQYF. The CDR3 coding sequence is TGTGCCAGTAGTATTTACGGCGGGGGGACAGATACGCAGTATTTT. This rearrangement joins TRBV19 to TRBJ2-3, with TRBD2 matching 8 bases. This CDR3 comprises 15 residues. J lost 3 bases, V lost 3 bases, and 5 bases had no gene match. CDR1 LNHDA and CDR2 SQIVND come from the germline V gene (reference sequence). Supplemented by reference TRBV19 and TRBJ2-3, the full variable domain reads DGGITQSPKYLFRKEGQNVTLSCEQNLNHDAMYWYRQDPGQGLRLIYYSQIVNDFQKGDIAEGYSVSREKKESFPLTVTSAQKNPTAFYLCASSIYGGGTDTQYFGPGTRLTVL.